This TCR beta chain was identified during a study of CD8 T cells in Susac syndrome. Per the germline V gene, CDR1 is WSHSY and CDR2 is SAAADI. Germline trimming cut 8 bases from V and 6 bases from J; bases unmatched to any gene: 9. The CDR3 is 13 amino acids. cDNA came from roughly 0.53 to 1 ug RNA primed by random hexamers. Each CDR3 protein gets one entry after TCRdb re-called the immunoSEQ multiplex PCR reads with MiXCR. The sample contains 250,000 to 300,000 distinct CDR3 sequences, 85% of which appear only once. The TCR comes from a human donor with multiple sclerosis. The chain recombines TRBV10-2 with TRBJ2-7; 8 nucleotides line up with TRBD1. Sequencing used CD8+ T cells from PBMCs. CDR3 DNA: TGCGCCAGCTGGGCCGGGACAGGCACCGAGCAGTACTTC. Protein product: CASWAGTGTEQYF.